This T cell receptor (beta chain) came from a study of PD-1 blockade in mismatch repair-deficient tumors. The wider study: All were previously treated, progressing patients with over 9 mismatch repair-deficient cancer types.

Every patient had mismatch repair deficiency by PCR or immunohistochemistry. A few pembrolizumab responders had their TCRs sequenced. Study-level findings and limits: Tumor-resident clones, often absent from pretreatment blood, expanded after pembrolizumab and then contracted.

On this clone itself: The antigen is unknown.

Measured with immunoSEQ multiplex PCR; TCRdb has only the in-frame clones, and not every one. The sample shows fewer than 50,000 clones, around 79% of them seen only once. Germline-derived CDR1 and CDR2 are MDHEN and SYDVKM. The CDR3 contains 15 residues. V dropped 8 bases and J dropped 4; count of bases not matched to a gene: 9. This receptor was identified in an adult with mismatch repair-deficient cancer. The source material was peripheral blood, sampled 4 weeks after starting pembrolizumab. J is TRBJ2-1 and V is TRBV28; 9 bases agree with TRBD2. Here the CDR3 reads CASPPSLAGYNEQFF. The CDR3 nucleotides read TGTGCCAGCCCCCCATCGCTAGCGGGGTACAATGAGCAGTTCTTC.